This is a list of T cell receptor beta chains from one sample in a study of CD8 T cells in ankylosing spondylitis. TCRdb processed the 5' RACE reads anew with MiXCR; each CDR3 protein has one entry. The sample has roughly 38,000 distinct CDR3 sequences; 16% are singletons. The sequenced material came from blood. The receptors come from a male donor with ankylosing spondylitis or in good health (not recorded which). The CDR3 runs from the conserved cysteine through the conserved F or W. The D gene is left open where the match is weak. Size tells how often a clone was seen (once, few, many) or the class of an expanded clone, and some rows leave it out.

D	size	V	J	CDR3	DNA
NA	NA	TRBV20-1	TRBJ2-7	CSAPGSGPYEQYF	TGCAGTGCCCCGGGTAGCGGTCCTTACGAGCAGTACTTC
TRBD1	NA	TRBV6-5	TRBJ1-2	CASGTQGGGYGYTF	TGTGCCAGCGGGACGCAGGGGGGCGGCTATGGCTACACCTTC
NA	NA	TRBV10-3	TRBJ2-3	CAISGRGADTDTQYF	TGTGCCATCAGTGGAAGGGGAGCGGACACAGATACGCAGTATTTT
NA	few	TRBV12-3/TRBV12-4	TRBJ2-4	CASSSASTGNIQYF	TGTGCCAGCAGTTCCGCTTCGACGGGAAACATTCAGTACTTC
NA	few	TRBV6-4	TRBJ1-1	CASSEHSTVPAFF	TGTGCCAGCAGTGAGCACAGTACTGTTCCAGCTTTCTTT
NA	NA	TRBV11-3	TRBJ2-2	CASSLRTGELFF	TGTGCCAGCAGCCTTAGGACCGGGGAGCTGTTTTTT
NA	NA	TRBV20-1	TRBJ1-4	CSAGGSSRGNEKLFF	TGCAGTGCCGGGGGATCCTCTCGGGGGAATGAAAAACTGTTTTTT
TRBD2	few	TRBV11-2	TRBJ2-2	CASSLEVPSGVGELFF	TGTGCCAGCAGCTTAGAAGTACCTAGCGGGGTCGGGGAGCTGTTTTTT
NA	few	TRBV7-9	TRBJ2-3	CASSVLVGSDTQYF	TGTGCCAGCAGCGTCCTAGTCGGCTCAGATACGCAGTATTTT
NA	NA	TRBV4-3	TRBJ1-4	CASSQNPRGNNEKLFF	TGCGCCAGCAGCCAAAACCCGAGGGGGAATAATGAAAAACTGTTTTTT
TRBD1	NA	TRBV29-1	TRBJ1-4	CSVGQGGSEKLFF	TGCAGCGTTGGACAGGGTGGTAGTGAAAAACTGTTTTTT
NA	NA	TRBV11-2	TRBJ2-1	CASSLERGNYNEQFF	TGTGCCAGCAGCTTAGAAAGGGGAAACTACAATGAGCAGTTCTTC
NA	NA	TRBV21-1	TRBJ1-1	CASRGDTEAFF	TGTGCCAGCAGGGGGGACACTGAAGCTTTCTTT
TRBD1	NA	TRBV24-1	TRBJ2-7	CATSDRRTGNYEQYF	TGTGCCACCAGTGATCGAAGGACAGGGAACTACGAGCAGTACTTC
TRBD1	once	TRBV5-5	TRBJ2-2	CASSQGQGYTGELFF	TGTGCCAGCAGCCAGGGACAGGGATACACCGGGGAGCTGTTTTTT
NA	many	TRBV7-2	TRBJ1-1	CASSLARVTEAFF	TGTGCCAGCAGCTTAGCGAGGGTCACTGAAGCTTTCTTT
TRBD1	few	TRBV4-3	TRBJ2-1	CASSQGTGYNEQFF	TGCGCCAGCAGCCAGGGGACAGGCTACAATGAGCAGTTCTTC
TRBD1	NA	TRBV5-1	TRBJ1-4	CASSRSQGAEEKLFF	TGCGCCAGCAGCAGATCACAGGGGGCGGAGGAAAAACTGTTTTTT
NA	NA	TRBV29-1	TRBJ1-1	CSVTTGITEAFF	TGCAGCGTAACTACAGGAATCACTGAAGCTTTCTTT
TRBD2	few	TRBV4-3	TRBJ2-3	CASSRRRGSGVQPDTQYF	TGCGCCAGCAGCCGCAGACGGGGCAGCGGGGTTCAGCCAGATACGCAGTATTTT
TRBD2	NA	TRBV7-3	TRBJ2-5	CASSLRGPTGGAFQETQYF	TGTGCCAGCAGCTTAAGGGGGCCCACCGGGGGGGCATTCCAAGAGACCCAGTACTTC
NA	NA	TRBV3-1	TRBJ2-2	CASSRSDRSTGELFF	TGTGCCAGCAGCCGCTCTGACCGTAGCACCGGGGAGCTGTTTTTT
NA	few	TRBV4-1	TRBJ1-4	CASSPRQLATNEKLFF	TGCGCCAGCAGCCCGAGACAGCTAGCAACTAATGAAAAACTGTTTTTT
NA	NA	TRBV20-1	TRBJ2-2	CSASRSGGTGELFF	TGCAGTGCTAGCAGGTCCGGGGGCACCGGGGAGCTGTTTTTT
TRBD1	few	TRBV5-1	TRBJ2-1	CASSNYRGVSQSEQFF	TGCGCCAGCAGCAATTACAGGGGGGTTTCCCAATCTGAGCAGTTCTTC
NA	NA	TRBV6-5	TRBJ1-3	CASSYRGGPGNTIYF	TGTGCCAGCAGTTACCGGGGAGGTCCTGGAAACACCATATATTTT
NA	NA	TRBV6-5	TRBJ2-2	CASSVISSGGELFF	TGTGCCAGCAGCGTTATCTCTTCGGGAGGGGAGCTGTTTTTT
TRBD2	NA	TRBV7-2	TRBJ2-7	CASSSSGTNYEQYF	TGTGCCAGCAGCAGCTCCGGGACTAATTACGAGCAGTACTTC
NA	NA	TRBV20-1	TRBJ2-1	CSADKLISEQFF	TGCAGTGCTGACAAGTTAATTTCTGAGCAGTTCTTC
NA	NA	TRBV19	TRBJ2-5	CASSSGRTFETQYF	TGTGCCAGTAGTTCCGGGAGAACGTTTGAGACCCAGTACTTC
TRBD1	NA	TRBV10-1	TRBJ2-1	CASSDPGQGVDEQFF	TGCGCCAGCAGTGACCCTGGACAGGGGGTTGATGAGCAGTTCTTC
TRBD2	few	TRBV3-1	TRBJ2-1	CASSPGGAMMDEQFF	TGTGCCAGCAGCCCGGGGGGGGCGATGATGGATGAGCAGTTCTTC
TRBD1	few	TRBV11-2	TRBJ2-7	CASSSYRGTYEQYF	TGTGCCAGCAGCTCGTACAGGGGAACCTACGAGCAGTACTTC
NA	NA	TRBV5-1	TRBJ2-1	CASREGPSSYNEQFF	TGCGCCAGCAGGGAGGGTCCGAGCTCCTACAATGAGCAGTTCTTC
TRBD1	many	TRBV6-5	TRBJ2-2	CASSPNRGLALTGELFF	TGTGCCAGCAGTCCCAACAGGGGTTTGGCCCTAACCGGGGAGCTGTTTTTT
NA	NA	TRBV20-1	TRBJ2-7	CSASGPGEQYF	TGCAGTGCTAGCGGACCGGGGGAGCAGTACTTC
TRBD2	few	TRBV20-1	TRBJ2-5	CSATGEGETQYF	TGCAGTGCGACGGGGGAGGGGGAGACCCAGTACTTC